This T cell receptor beta chain was sequenced in a study of tumor-infiltrating lymphocytes in localized non-small cell lung cancer. V was trimmed by 2 bases and J by 0 bases, leaving 8 bases between them. The CDR3 has 14 residues. Germline CDR1 and CDR2: LNHDA and SQIVND (reference sequence). Points from the study as a whole: Different pieces of the same tissue went to different assays, confounding technical variation with intratumor heterogeneity. Tumor T-cell fraction from TCR sequencing was not associated with recurrence-free survival (p = 0.61). TCRbeta sequencing showed higher T cell infiltration in tumors than uninvolved lung. T-cell fraction did not differ between immunotypes IM1 and IM2.

This clone came up a few times. Antigen specificity is unknown. Here immunoSEQ multiplex PCR was the method, and the copy in TCRdb shows in-frame clones only, minus some. The sample records some 15,000 clones, over 70% being singletons. This chain joins TRBV19 and TRBJ2-7; D gene unclear. The sequence came from a human donor with non-small cell lung cancer. The specimen sequenced was lung tumor tissue. CDR3 loop: CASSIRAFSYEQYF. The CDR3 bases are TGTGCCAGTAGTATAAGGGCCTTCTCCTACGAGCAGTACTTC. The whole variable domain, remainder taken from reference TRBV19 and TRBJ2-7, is DGGITQSPKYLFRKEGQNVTLSCEQNLNHDAMYWYRQDPGQGLRLIYYSQIVNDFQKGDIAEGYSVSREKKESFPLTVTSAQKNPTAFYLCASSIRAFSYEQYFGPGTRLTVT.